This TCR beta chain was sequenced during a study of shared clonotypes between healthy human individuals. Details on this clone: Germline is not matched at one junction end, which may reflect a read error.

Germline values: CDR1 SGHRS, CDR2 YFSETQ. CDR3 length: 16 residues. Generated by immunoSEQ multiplex PCR, the TCRdb table keeps only in-frame clones and is missing some. The repertoire includes about 870,000 clones, about 91% of them detected once, and more than 20% sits in the top ten. CD45RO-negative cells were positively selected for CCR7, leaving out terminally differentiated effector memory CD45RA+ cells. Material for sequencing was naive CD8+ T cells sorted from blood. The J gene is TRBJ2-1, the V gene TRBV5-1; TRBD2 might be the D (6 bases). The origin of this receptor is a man under 40 in good health. The CDR3 DNA reads as TGCGCCAGCAGCTTGGCCGGGAGTGGTTCCCCCAGAGCAGTTGTCTTC. It encodes CASSLAGSGSPRAVVF.